This is a list of T cell receptor beta chains from one sample in a study of T-cell memory formation after mild COVID-19. One entry per CDR3 protein, called by TCRdb with MiXCR from the 5' RACE reads. Seen here are hundreds of thousands of distinct CDR3 sequences, about a fifth observed once, and the top ten hold around 13%. Sequences were obtained from PBMCs or a T cell subset sorted from them (not recorded which). The receptors originated from an adult woman who had mild COVID-19 (a few samples of this study predate the infection). Cell type and time point are not known. Each CDR3 is given with its conserved first and last residue. Fields, in order: clone size, D gene, V gene, J gene, CDR3 DNA, CDR3 protein. A D gene is named only where the DNA matches it firmly. Not all rows give a size; the values are once, few, many and, for expanded clones, a class.

>-|-|TRBV12-3/TRBV12-4|TRBJ1-5
TGTGCCAGCAGTTTCGGGGGGGCGGGTCAGCCCCAGCATTTT
CASSFGGAGQPQHF
>few|TRBD2|TRBV7-9|TRBJ2-7
TGTGCCAGCAGCTTCACTACTAGCGGGCCCCGGGAGGACTACGAGCAGTACTTC
CASSFTTSGPREDYEQYF
>-|TRBD1|TRBV7-9|TRBJ1-2
TGTGCCAGCAGCGACACCCAGGGGGCAAAGGATGGCTACACCTTC
CASSDTQGAKDGYTF
>-|-|TRBV13|TRBJ2-3
TGTGCCAGCAGCTTTCTAGACCTTGCAGATACGCAGTATTTT
CASSFLDLADTQYF
>-|TRBD1|TRBV29-1|TRBJ2-1
TGCAGCGCCGCTTTTCCGGGACAGGGGGCCCCCACCAGCTCCTACAATGAGCAGTTCTTC
CSAAFPGQGAPTSSYNEQFF
>many|TRBD2|TRBV6-1|TRBJ2-3
TGTGCCAGCAGTGTTCCCGCGGGGGGCGGAACAGATACGCAGTATTTT
CASSVPAGGGTDTQYF
>-|TRBD2|TRBV15|TRBJ2-1
TGTGCCACCAGCTTAGCGGGGCTCTACAATGAGCAGTTCTTC
CATSLAGLYNEQFF
>once|-|TRBV15|TRBJ2-5
TGTGCCACCAGCAGAGGTTATCAAGAGACCCAGTACTTC
CATSRGYQETQYF
>few|TRBD2|TRBV14|TRBJ2-1
TGTGCCAGCAGCCAAGAAGCGGGAGGGCTCCTCTACAATGAGCAGTTCTTC
CASSQEAGGLLYNEQFF
>once|-|TRBV16|TRBJ2-7
TGTGCCAGCAGCCATTCCTTAAGCTACGAGCAGTACTTC
CASSHSLSYEQYF
>few|-|TRBV12-3/TRBV12-4|TRBJ2-2
TGTGCCAGCAGTTTGGGGTCGATTGTCCTGACAGGACCAACCGGGGAGCTGTTTTTT
CASSLGSIVLTGPTGELFF
>-|-|TRBV24-1|TRBJ2-3
TGTGCCACCAGTGCTTTTTCAGGAGCAGATACGCAGTATTTT
CATSAFSGADTQYF
>-|TRBD2|TRBV24-1|TRBJ2-5
TGTGCCACCAGTGATTCGGGACTAGCGGGAGCAGAGACCCAGTACTTC
CATSDSGLAGAETQYF
>-|TRBD1|TRBV20-1|TRBJ2-1
TGCAGTGCTAGAACTCCGGTTCCGGGACAGGGATTCAATGAGCAGTTCTTC
CSARTPVPGQGFNEQFF
>many|TRBD1|TRBV10-3|TRBJ2-7
TGTGCCATCGGGACAGGGTCCTACGAGCAGTACTTC
CAIGTGSYEQYF
>-|-|TRBV5-5|TRBJ2-7
TGTGCCAGCAGCCAAGCCGGGGGTTCCCCCTACGAGCAGTACTTC
CASSQAGGSPYEQYF
>few|-|TRBV14|TRBJ2-5
TGTGCCAGCAGCCAAGACAGGGTCGGATCCGGAGAGACCCAGTACTTC
CASSQDRVGSGETQYF
>few|-|TRBV5-1|TRBJ2-3
TGCGCCAGCAGCTTGGAGAAGAGCACAGATACGCAGTATTTT
CASSLEKSTDTQYF
>few|TRBD2|TRBV5-1|TRBJ2-3
TGCGCCAGCACCTTACTAGCGGGAGGAGGAGATACGCAGTATTTT
CASTLLAGGGDTQYF
>few|-|TRBV19|TRBJ2-2
TGTGCCAGTAGTCCCCGAGAAGGGGAGCTGTTTTTT
CASSPREGELFF
>many|-|TRBV11-2|TRBJ2-5
TGTGCCAGCAGCCGGCGGGGGCTAGAGACCCAGTACTTC
CASSRRGLETQYF
>few|-|TRBV6-5|TRBJ1-1
TGTGCCAGCAGCACCCGGGAGACTTACACTGAAGCTTTCTTT
CASSTRETYTEAFF
>-|-|TRBV3-1|TRBJ2-7
TGTGCCAGCAGCCAAGTTCGAGGGGGGAAGTACTTC
CASSQVRGGKYF
>few|-|TRBV7-3|TRBJ2-5
TGTGCCAGCAGCCCGGGACTGTCTGCGGGGACCCAGTACTTC
CASSPGLSAGTQYF
>few|-|TRBV4-3|TRBJ2-1
TGCGCCAGCAGCCAAGATTTGGACTCCTACAATGAGCAGTTCTTC
CASSQDLDSYNEQFF
>-|TRBD1|TRBV20-1|TRBJ1-2
TGCAGTGCTAGAGGTCTAACCTGGGACAGGGTAAACTATGGCTACACCTTC
CSARGLTWDRVNYGYTF
>-|TRBD1|TRBV5-1|TRBJ2-5
TGCGCCAGCAGGACAGGGGATCGCGCGGGAGAGACCCAGTACTTC
CASRTGDRAGETQYF
>-|TRBD1|TRBV20-1|TRBJ1-5
TGCAGTGCTTTGGGACAGGGTATTCAGCCCCAGCATTTT
CSALGQGIQPQHF
>-|-|TRBV3-1|TRBJ2-7
TGTGCCAGCAGCCAAGATGGCGGGACCCGCGAGCAGTACTTC
CASSQDGGTREQYF